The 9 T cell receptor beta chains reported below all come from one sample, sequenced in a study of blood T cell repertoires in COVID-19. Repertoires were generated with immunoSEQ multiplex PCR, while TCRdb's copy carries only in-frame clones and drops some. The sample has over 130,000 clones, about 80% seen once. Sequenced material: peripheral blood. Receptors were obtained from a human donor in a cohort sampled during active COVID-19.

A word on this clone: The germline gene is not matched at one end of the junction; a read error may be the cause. The CDR3 nucleotides are TGCGCCAGCAGGTTGGCCGGACAGGGGTTAGCCAAAAACATTCAGTACTTC. As protein: CASRLAGQGLAKNIQYF. V is TRBV5-1 and J is TRBJ2-4; 9 bases match TRBD1. This CDR3 region has 17 residues. Germline V gives CDR1 SGHRS, CDR2 YFSETQ.

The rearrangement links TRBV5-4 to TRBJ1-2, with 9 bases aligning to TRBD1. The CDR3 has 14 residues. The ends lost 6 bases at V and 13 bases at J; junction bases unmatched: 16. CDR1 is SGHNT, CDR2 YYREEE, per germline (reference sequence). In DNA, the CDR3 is TGTGCCAGCACCCTGCGGGACAGGGAGTATGGGACCACCTTC. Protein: CASTLRDREYGTTF.

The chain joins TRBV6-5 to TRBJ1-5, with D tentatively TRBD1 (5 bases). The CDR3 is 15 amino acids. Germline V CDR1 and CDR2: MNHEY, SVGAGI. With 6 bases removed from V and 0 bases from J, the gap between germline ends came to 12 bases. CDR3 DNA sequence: TGTGCCAGCAGCCCGGGGGGGTATAGCAATCAGCCCCAGCATTTT. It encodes CASSPGGYSNQPQHF.

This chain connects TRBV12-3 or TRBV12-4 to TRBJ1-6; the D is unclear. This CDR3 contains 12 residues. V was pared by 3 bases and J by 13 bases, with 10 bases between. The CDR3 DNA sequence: TGTGCCAGCAGTTTCGAGAGGGCGCCCCTCCACTTT. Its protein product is CASSFERAPLHF.

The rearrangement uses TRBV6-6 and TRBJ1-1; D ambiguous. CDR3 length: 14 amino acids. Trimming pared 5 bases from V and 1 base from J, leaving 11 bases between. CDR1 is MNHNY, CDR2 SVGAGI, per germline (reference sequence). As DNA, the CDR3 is TGTGCCAGCAGTAGCCGACCGGGGAACACTGAAGCTTTCTTT. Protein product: CASSSRPGNTEAFF.

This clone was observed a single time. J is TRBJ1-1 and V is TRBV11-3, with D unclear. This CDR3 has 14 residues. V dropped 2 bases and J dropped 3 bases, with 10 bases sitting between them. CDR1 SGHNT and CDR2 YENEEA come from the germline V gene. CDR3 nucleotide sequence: TGTGCCAGCAGCTTAAGTAGGGAGGACACTGAAGCTTTCTTT. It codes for CASSLSREDTEAFF.

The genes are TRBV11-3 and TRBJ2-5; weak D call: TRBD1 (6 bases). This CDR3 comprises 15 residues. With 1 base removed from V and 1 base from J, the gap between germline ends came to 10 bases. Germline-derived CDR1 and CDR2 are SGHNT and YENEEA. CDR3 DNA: TGTGCCAGCAGCTTAGGGGGACAAATCCAAGAGACCCAGTACTTC. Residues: CASSLGGQIQETQYF.

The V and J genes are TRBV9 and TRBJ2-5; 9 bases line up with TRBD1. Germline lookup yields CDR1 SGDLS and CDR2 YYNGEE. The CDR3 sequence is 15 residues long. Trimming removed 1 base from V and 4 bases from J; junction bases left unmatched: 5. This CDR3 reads CASSVKVTGGETQYF. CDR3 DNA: TGTGCCAGCAGCGTAAAGGTGACAGGGGGAGAGACCCAGTACTTC.

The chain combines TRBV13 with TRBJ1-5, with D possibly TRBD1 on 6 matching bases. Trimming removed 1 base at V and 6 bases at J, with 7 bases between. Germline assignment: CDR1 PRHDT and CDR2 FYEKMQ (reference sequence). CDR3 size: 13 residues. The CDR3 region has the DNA TGTGCCAGCAGCTTAGAAGGGGGTCAGCCCCAGCATTTT. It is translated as CASSLEGGQPQHF.